This T cell receptor (beta chain) originates from a study of blood T cell repertoires in COVID-19 (dated by TCRdb to 2020 to 2022). In the study overall: The collaborator samples originated in the United States, Italy and Spain and spanned the acute and convalescent phases of COVID-19. The prospective study material was composed of cDNA or gDNA derived from T cells, B-cell-depleted T cells, or PBMCs. Subjects who had been exposed to COVID-19, were actively infected with it, or had recovered from it provided the deeply sampled blood TCRbeta repertoires that made up the dataset. The repertoires were released in a freely available public database intended as a resource for research on the immune response to SARS-CoV-2. Samples came from the ongoing ImmuneRACE study (first 160 participants) plus 1,254 subjects from 6 global collaborators. The sample metadata nearly always contained a de-identified subject ID, COVID-19 status, age in years and sex. HLA class I and class II types, where available, came from metadata supplied by the sample provider rather than from assay-based typing. The investigation overall reported the following: How much clinical and demographic metadata was included differed by source and by participant, and the metadata was provided uncurated.

The immunoSEQ Assay, a bias-controlled multiplex PCR, was used to amplify TCRbeta CDR3 regions from genomic DNA. The original methods were these. Nucleated cell counts per sample were estimated from amplification of reference gene primers within the assay. Sequence reads were collapsed and filtered to measure the absolute abundance of every unique TCRbeta CDR3 rearrangement. For each sample, productive Simpson clonality was calculated as the square root of Simpson's diversity index over productive rearrangements. Not all clones reach the TCRdb copy of this immuneACCESS table, which keeps in-frame sequences only. Checked studies attribute under half of the gap to unresolved V genes and leave the rest unexplained. Clonal size and the V and J genes are those of that table, whereas D and trimming came from the DNA. The sample yields approximately 290,000 clones; approximately 86% were counted once. 0.87% of the sample goes to the ten largest clones.

With regard to this clone: Its antigen remains undetermined. No much larger clone is present one base from it, and per-base qualities are unavailable.

At one collaborating source in Seattle, patients were enrolled during active infection and were followed longitudinally through the course of disease. Whole blood was collected in K2EDTA tubes by collaborating institutions according to the institutions' own protocols. For TCRbeta analysis, collaborator samples were shipped as frozen whole blood, as isolated PBMCs, or as DNA extracted from either sample type. Its CDR3 holds 15 amino acids, cysteine through phenylalanine. Of the read, only the CDR3 DNA is kept; its 45 bases are in frame from base 1. V is reduced by 2 bases and J by 0 bases, leaving a spacing of 8 bases between them. The germline V gene (reference sequence) sets CDR1 to LNHDA and CDR2 to SQIVND.

The sequence derives from a human donor with COVID-19, enrolled during active disease. The donor label of this sample is uncertain. The chain joins TRBV19 to TRBJ1-5; no D gene can be assigned with confidence. Sequencing input: peripheral blood. In nucleotides, the sequence is TGTGCCAGTAGTATACGGGGTCATAGCAATCAGCCCCAGCATTTT. Its translation reads: CASSIRGHSNQPQHF.